This TCR beta chain was documented in a study of blood T cell repertoires in COVID-19. The cohort comprised adults aged roughly 18 to 95 years residing in under 30 US areas. Participants' own reports of clinical history determined their cohort assignment. Original methodology: Nucleated cell counts were estimated from reference gene primer amplification. Clones were sequenced by immunoSEQ multiplex PCR, and TCRdb holds only the in-frame ones, with some missing. The D gene and trimming were derived from the DNA, and the V and J assignments and clone size from that table. Of some 270,000 clones listed, around nine tenths are singletons. CDR1 is SQVTM, CDR2 ANQGSEA, per germline. Trimming stripped 7 bases from V and 3 bases from J, with 12 bases between. This CDR3 comprises 12 residues.

Sample: PBMCs or T cells enriched from blood (not recorded which). This receptor was taken from a woman between 40 and 50 years old who had recovered from COVID-19. The rearrangement uses TRBV29-1 and TRBJ1-2; D gene unclear. The CDR3 protein is CSAQATDYGYTF. The CDR3, as DNA: TGCAGCGCCCAAGCGACGGACTATGGCTACACCTTC.